This T cell receptor (beta chain) was recovered during a study of monozygotic twins with inflammatory bowel disease. General study points: Any single strong signal or clonotype tied to IBD lacked support.

CDR1 and CDR2 from the germline V gene are MDHEN and SYDVKM. The CDR3 is 16 residues long. Of note for this clonotype: The antigen is undetermined.

TCRdb reanalyzed the 5' RACE reads, giving one entry per CDR3 protein sequence and no DNA. The listing records 400,000 to 500,000 distinct CDR3 sequences. Specimen: blood. The clonotype comes from a human donor with ulcerative colitis or Crohn's disease, or a healthy co-twin of an affected twin (not recorded which). The chain is built from TRBV28 and TRBJ2-1; TCRdb names TRBD2, which stays unverified in the absence of DNA. CDR3 sequence reads: CASSFPTGALYNEQFF.